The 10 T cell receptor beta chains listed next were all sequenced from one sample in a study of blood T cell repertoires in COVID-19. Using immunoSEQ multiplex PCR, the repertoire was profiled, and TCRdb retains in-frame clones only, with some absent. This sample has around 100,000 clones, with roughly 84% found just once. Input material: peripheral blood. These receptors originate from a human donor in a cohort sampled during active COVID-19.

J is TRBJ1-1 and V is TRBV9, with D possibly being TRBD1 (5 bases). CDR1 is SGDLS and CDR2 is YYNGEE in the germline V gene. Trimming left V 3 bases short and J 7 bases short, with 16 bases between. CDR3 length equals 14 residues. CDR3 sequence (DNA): TGTGCCAGCAGCGCCTCTTCTGGGGCTGGTGAAGCTTTCTTT. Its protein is CASSASSGAGEAFF.

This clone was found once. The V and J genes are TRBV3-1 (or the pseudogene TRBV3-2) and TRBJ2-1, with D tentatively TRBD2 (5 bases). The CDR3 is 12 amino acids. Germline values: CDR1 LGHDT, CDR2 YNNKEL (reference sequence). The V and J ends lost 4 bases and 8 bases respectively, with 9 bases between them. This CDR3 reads CASSPYGDEQFF. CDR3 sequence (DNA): TGTGCCAGCAGCCCGTACGGGGATGAGCAGTTCTTC.

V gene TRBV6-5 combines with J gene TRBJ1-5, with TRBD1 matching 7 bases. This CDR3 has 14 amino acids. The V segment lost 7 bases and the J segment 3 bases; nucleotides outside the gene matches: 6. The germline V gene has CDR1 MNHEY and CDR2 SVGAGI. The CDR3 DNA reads TGTGCCAGCACCCAACAGGGGCCCAATCAGCCCCAGCATTTT. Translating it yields CASTQQGPNQPQHF.

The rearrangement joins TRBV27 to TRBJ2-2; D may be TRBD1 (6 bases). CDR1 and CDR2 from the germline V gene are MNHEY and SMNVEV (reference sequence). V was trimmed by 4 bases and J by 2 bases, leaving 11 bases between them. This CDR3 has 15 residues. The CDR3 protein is CASSWGQTNTGELFF. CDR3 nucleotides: TGTGCCAGCAGTTGGGGACAAACTAACACCGGGGAGCTGTTTTTT.

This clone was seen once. The CDR3 coding sequence is TGCAGTGCTAGTCGAGAGGGGGCGTTTTTGTGGGATACGCAGTATTTT. Its protein is CSASREGAFLWDTQYF. This chain links TRBV20-1 with TRBJ2-3; 7 positions match TRBD1. From germline, CDR1 is DFQATT and CDR2 SNEGSKA (reference sequence). The CDR3 sequence is 16 residues long. Trimming at V came to 3 bases and at J to 6 bases, leaving 15 bases not matched to a gene.

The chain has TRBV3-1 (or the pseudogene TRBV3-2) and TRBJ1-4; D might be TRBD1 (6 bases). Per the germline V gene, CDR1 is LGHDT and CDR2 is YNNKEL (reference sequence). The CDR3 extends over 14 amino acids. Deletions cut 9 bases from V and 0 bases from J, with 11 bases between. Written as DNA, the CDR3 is TGTGCCAGTTCGCAGGGGTCAACTAATGAAAAACTGTTTTTT. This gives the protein CASSQGSTNEKLFF.

The CDR3 DNA reads as TGTGCCAGCAGTTACGGCCCTGAAGCTTTCTTT. This codes for CASSYGPEAFF. The chain links TRBV6-5 to TRBJ1-1; D remains unclear. There are 11 residues in the CDR3. V lost 2 bases, J lost 6 bases, and 4 bases lay in between. Germline CDR1 is MNHEY and CDR2 is SVGAGI.

The CDR3 DNA reads as TGTGCCAGCTCACCGGGACAGATGAATGAGCAGTTCTTC. It translates to CASSPGQMNEQFF. The V call is TRBV18, the J call TRBJ2-1; 7 nucleotides match TRBD1. Trimming at V came to 3 bases and at J to 7 bases, leaving 3 bases not matched to a gene. Germline V lookup: CDR1 KGHSH, CDR2 LQKENI. This CDR3 contains 13 residues.

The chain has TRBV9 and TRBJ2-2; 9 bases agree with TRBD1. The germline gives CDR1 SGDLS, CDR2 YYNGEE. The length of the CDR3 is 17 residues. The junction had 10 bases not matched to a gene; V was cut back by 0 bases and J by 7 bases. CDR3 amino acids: CASSVARQGVRGGELFF. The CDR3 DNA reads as TGTGCCAGCAGCGTAGCTCGACAGGGGGTACGGGGCGGGGAGCTGTTTTTT.

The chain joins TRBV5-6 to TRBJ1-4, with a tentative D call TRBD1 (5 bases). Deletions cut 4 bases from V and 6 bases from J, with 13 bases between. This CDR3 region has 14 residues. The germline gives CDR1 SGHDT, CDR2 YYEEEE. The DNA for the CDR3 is TGTGCCAGCAGCCCCCAGGGTAGGGATGAAAAACTGTTTTTT. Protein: CASSPQGRDEKLFF.